Each of the 6 T cell receptor beta chains below was sequenced from the same sample in a study of blood T cell repertoires in COVID-19. Clones were read by immunoSEQ multiplex PCR, and TCRdb kept only the in-frame ones, dropping some. The sample lists approximately 74,000 clones; roughly 80% were seen once. Sequencing input: peripheral blood. All receptors come from a woman older than 75 with active or convalescent COVID-19.

V and J are TRBV18 and TRBJ2-3; the match to TRBD2 covers 13 bases. This CDR3 is built from 20 residues. With V trimmed by 0 bases and J by 0 bases, 9 bases remained unmatched. The germline CDR1 and CDR2 sequences are KGHSH and LQKENI. The CDR3 region has the DNA TGTGCCAGCTCACCACCGGGGGGACTAGCGGGGCGAACTAGCACAGATACGCAGTATTTT. As protein: CASSPPGGLAGRTSTDTQYF.

CDR3 protein: CASRYRVGNQPQHF. The CDR3, as DNA: TGTGCCAGCAGATACAGGGTCGGCAATCAGCCCCAGCATTTT. V usage is TRBV2 and J usage is TRBJ1-5, with D possibly TRBD1 on 6 matching bases. Germline V gives CDR1 SNHLY, CDR2 FYNNEI. Trimming pared 6 bases from V and 2 bases from J, leaving 11 bases between. CDR3 length: 14 residues.

The rearrangement joins TRBV28 to TRBJ1-1; 8 bases fit TRBD1. J was trimmed by 1 base and V by 6 bases; bases with no gene match: 7. The CDR3 has 15 residues. Per germline, CDR1 MDHEN and CDR2 SYDVKM. The CDR3 spells CASRSSGTGNTEAFF. The DNA of the CDR3 is TGTGCCAGCAGAAGCAGCGGGACAGGGAACACTGAAGCTTTCTTT.

The V gene is TRBV11-3, the J gene TRBJ2-3, with 13 bases that match TRBD2. The CDR3 consists of 16 residues. Per the germline V gene, CDR1 is SGHNT and CDR2 is YENEEA. Trimming removed 3 bases from V and 3 bases from J; junction bases left unmatched: 3. The CDR3 reads CASSFRGLAGTDTQYF. For the CDR3, the DNA is TGTGCCAGCAGCTTCCGGGGACTAGCGGGAACAGATACGCAGTATTTT.

The chain joins TRBV19 to TRBJ1-5, with a possible D match to TRBD1 (5 bases). CDR3 length: 15 amino acids. Between the trimmed V and J ends, which lost 1 base and 0 bases, there was a span of 7 bases. Germline loops: CDR1 LNHDA, CDR2 SQIVND (reference sequence). CDR3 in amino acids: CASSIGQNSNQPQHF. The CDR3 bases are TGTGCCAGTAGTATAGGACAGAATAGCAATCAGCCCCAGCATTTT.

The CDR3 sequence is CASSDFTAVQETQYF. In DNA form, the CDR3 reads TGTGCCAGCAGTGATTTTACGGCGGTCCAAGAGACCCAGTACTTC. The chain links TRBV2 to TRBJ2-5; D is unresolved. V was pared by 3 bases and J by 1 base, with 12 bases between. The germline V gene encodes CDR1 SNHLY and CDR2 FYNNEI. The CDR3 length is 15 residues.